The entry below describes one T cell receptor (beta chain). Its antigen is not known. V trimming: 2 bases; J trimming: 12 bases; junction bases outside the gene matches: 6. This CDR3 contains 12 residues. CDR1 and CDR2 (germline): WSHSY, SAAADI. The authors ran a second PCR of about 6 to 11 cycles using a sample-barcoded 5' primer and a J-beta primer mix. The template-switch adaptor, which had 12 random nucleotides, put a tag on each cDNA molecule. TCRdb called the 5' RACE reads again in MiXCR, with one record for every CDR3 protein. The sample gives around 1,100,000 distinct CDR3 sequences, more than 30% of which show up once; 13% is in the top ten. These data come from a study of blood T cells in healthy people across ages. Study-wide context: About one barcoded beta molecule per two T cells was the capture yield of template switching. Findings and limits, study-wide: Diversity was higher, and naive CD4+ cells more numerous, in long-lived donors than in aged donors.

Researchers collected ten milliliters of peripheral blood from every single donor. The TCR comes from a man aged 18 to 30 in good health. The chain joins TRBV10-2 to TRBJ2-7, with TRBD1 identical over 8 bases. The sample taken for sequencing was blood. The chain's CDR3 is CASSEAQGASYF. The CDR3 DNA reads as TGCGCCAGCAGTGAGGCTCAGGGGGCATCGTACTTC.